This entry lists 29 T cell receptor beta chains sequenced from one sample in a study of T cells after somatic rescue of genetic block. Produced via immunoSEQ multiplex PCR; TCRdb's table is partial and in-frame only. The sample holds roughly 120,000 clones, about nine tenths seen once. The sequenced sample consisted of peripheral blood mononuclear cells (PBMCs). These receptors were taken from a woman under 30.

CDR3 region: CASSYGPTGYTF. CDR3 DNA: TGTGCCAGCAGTTACGGCCCAACTGGCTACACCTTC. The V call is TRBV6-5, the J call TRBJ1-2; D unclear. The CDR3 runs to 12 residues. The V and J ends lost 2 bases and 7 bases respectively, with 8 bases between them. In germline, CDR1 is MNHEY, CDR2 SVGAGI.

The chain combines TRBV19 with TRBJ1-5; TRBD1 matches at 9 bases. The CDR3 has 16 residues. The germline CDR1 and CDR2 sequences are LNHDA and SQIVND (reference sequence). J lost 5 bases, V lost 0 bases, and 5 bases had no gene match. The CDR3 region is CASSIDLRDRDQPQHF. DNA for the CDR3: TGTGCCAGTAGTATAGATCTGAGGGACAGGGATCAGCCCCAGCATTTT.

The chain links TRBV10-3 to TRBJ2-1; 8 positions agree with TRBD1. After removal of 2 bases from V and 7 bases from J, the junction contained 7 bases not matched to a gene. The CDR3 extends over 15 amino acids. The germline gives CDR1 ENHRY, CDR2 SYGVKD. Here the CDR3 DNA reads TGTGCCATCAGTGAGCCAGGGGGCGCGGAAAATGAGCAGTTCTTC. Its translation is CAISEPGGAENEQFF.

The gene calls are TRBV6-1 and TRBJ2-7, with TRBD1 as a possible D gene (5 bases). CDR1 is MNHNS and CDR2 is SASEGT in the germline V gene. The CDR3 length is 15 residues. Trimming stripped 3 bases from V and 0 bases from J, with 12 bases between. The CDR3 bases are TGTGCCAGCAGTGATGGGGCAGATAGCTCCTACGAGCAGTACTTC. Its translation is CASSDGADSSYEQYF.

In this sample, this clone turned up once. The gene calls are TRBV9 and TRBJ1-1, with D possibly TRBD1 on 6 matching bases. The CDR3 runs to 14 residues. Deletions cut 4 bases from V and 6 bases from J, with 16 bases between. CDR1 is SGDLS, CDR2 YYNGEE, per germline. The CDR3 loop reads CASSPRPGVSEAFF. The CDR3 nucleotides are TGTGCCAGCAGCCCCCGTCCAGGGGTTTCTGAAGCTTTCTTT.

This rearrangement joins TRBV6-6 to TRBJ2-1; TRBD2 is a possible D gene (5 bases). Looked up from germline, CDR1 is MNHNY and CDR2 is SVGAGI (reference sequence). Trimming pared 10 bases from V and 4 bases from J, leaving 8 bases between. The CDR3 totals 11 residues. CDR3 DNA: TGTGCCACATCGGGATACAATGAGCAGTTCTTC. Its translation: CATSGYNEQFF.

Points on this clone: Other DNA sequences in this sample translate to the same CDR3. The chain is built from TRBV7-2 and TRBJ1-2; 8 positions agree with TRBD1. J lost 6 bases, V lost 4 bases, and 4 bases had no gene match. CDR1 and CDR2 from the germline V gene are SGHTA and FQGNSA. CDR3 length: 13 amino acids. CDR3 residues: CASSSDRGHGYTF. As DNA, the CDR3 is TGTGCCAGCAGCTCAGACAGGGGTCATGGCTACACCTTC.

For the CDR3, the DNA is TGTGCCAGCAGCCGAACAGGGACAGGTCTCTATGGCTACACCTTC. It translates to CASSRTGTGLYGYTF. The gene calls are TRBV4-2 and TRBJ1-2; 8 bases fit TRBD1. Germline V gene data show CDR1 as LGHNA and CDR2 as YNFKEQ. The length of the CDR3 is 15 residues. V gave up 4 bases and J gave up 4 bases; unmatched junction bases: 8.

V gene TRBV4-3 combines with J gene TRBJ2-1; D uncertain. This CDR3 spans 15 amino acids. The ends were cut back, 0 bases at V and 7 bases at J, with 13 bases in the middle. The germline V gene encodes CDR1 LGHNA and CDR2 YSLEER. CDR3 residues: CASSQDWAWANEQFF. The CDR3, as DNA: TGCGCCAGCAGCCAAGATTGGGCTTGGGCGAATGAGCAGTTCTTC.

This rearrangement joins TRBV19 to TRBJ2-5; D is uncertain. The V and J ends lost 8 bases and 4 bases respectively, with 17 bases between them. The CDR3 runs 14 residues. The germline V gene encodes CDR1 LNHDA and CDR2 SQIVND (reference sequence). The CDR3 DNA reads TGTGCCAGTTCTCCCCGTTGGGGTTCAGAGACCCAGTACTTC. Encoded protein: CASSPRWGSETQYF.

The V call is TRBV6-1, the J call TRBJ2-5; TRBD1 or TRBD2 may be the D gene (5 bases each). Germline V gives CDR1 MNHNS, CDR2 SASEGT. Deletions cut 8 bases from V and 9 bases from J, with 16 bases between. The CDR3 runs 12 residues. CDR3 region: CASCGEGWAQYF. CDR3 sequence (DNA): TGTGCCAGCTGCGGTGAGGGGTGGGCCCAGTACTTC.

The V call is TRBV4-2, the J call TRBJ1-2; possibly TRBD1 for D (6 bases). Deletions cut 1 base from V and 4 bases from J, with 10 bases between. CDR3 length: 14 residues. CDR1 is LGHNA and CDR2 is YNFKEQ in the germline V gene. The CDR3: CASSQGGTSYGYTF. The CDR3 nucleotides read TGTGCCAGCAGCCAAGGAGGGACAAGCTATGGCTACACCTTC.

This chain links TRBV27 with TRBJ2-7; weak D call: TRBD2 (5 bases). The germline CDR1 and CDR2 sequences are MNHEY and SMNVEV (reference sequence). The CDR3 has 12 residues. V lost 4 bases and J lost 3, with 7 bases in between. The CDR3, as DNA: TGTGCCAGCAGTTCGGGGTTCTACGAGCAGTACTTC. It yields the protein CASSSGFYEQYF.

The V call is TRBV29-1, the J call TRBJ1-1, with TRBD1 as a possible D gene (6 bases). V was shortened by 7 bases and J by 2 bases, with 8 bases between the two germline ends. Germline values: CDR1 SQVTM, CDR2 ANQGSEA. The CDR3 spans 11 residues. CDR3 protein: CSGTVNTEAFF. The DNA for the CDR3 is TGCAGCGGGACAGTCAACACTGAAGCTTTCTTT.

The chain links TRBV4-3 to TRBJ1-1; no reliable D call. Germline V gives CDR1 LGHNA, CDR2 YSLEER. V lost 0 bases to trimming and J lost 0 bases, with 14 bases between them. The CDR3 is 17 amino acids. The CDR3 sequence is CASSQDLESLMNTEAFF. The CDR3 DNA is TGCGCCAGCAGCCAAGATCTTGAAAGTCTGATGAACACTGAAGCTTTCTTT.

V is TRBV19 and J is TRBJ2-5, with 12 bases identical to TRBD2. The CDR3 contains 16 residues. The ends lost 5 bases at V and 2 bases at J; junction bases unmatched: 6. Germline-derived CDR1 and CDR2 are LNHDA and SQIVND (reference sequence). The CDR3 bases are TGTGCCAGTAGTGATCAACTAGCGGGGGGTCAAGAGACCCAGTACTTC. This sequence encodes CASSDQLAGGQETQYF. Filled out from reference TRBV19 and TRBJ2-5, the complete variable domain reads DGGITQSPKYLFRKEGQNVTLSCEQNLNHDAMYWYRQDPGQGLRLIYYSQIVNDFQKGDIAEGYSVSREKKESFPLTVTSAQKNPTAFYLCASSDQLAGGQETQYFGPGTRLLVL.

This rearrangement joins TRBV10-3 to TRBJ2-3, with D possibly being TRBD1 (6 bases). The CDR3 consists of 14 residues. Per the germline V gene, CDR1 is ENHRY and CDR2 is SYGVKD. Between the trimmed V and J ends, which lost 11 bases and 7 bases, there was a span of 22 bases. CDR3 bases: TGTGCCGTAAACAGGGATGGAACACAGAATACGCAGTATTTT. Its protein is CAVNRDGTQNTQYF.

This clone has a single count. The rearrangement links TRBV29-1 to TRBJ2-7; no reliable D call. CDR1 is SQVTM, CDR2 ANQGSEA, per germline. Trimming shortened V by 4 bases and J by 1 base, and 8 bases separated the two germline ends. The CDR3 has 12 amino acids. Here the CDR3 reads CSVVEGSYEQYF. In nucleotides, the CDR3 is TGCAGCGTTGTAGAAGGTTCCTACGAGCAGTACTTC.

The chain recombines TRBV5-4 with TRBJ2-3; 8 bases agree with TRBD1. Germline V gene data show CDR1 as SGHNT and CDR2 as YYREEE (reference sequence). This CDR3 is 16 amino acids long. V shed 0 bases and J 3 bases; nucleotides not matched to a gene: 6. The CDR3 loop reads CASSLVPGGETDTQYF. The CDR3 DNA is TGTGCCAGCAGCTTGGTACCAGGGGGCGAGACAGATACGCAGTATTTT.

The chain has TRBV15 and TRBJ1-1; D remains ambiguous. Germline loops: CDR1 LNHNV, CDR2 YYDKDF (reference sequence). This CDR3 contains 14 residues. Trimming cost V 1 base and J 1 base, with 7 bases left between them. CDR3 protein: CATSRGIGNTEAFF. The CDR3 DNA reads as TGTGCCACCAGCAGAGGTATTGGGAACACTGAAGCTTTCTTT.

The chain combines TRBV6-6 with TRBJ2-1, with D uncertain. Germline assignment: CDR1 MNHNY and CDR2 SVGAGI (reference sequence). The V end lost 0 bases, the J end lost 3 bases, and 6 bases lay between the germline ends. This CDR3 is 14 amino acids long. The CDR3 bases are TGTGCCAGCAGTTACTCGAAAGTCTACAATGAGCAGTTCTTC. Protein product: CASSYSKVYNEQFF.

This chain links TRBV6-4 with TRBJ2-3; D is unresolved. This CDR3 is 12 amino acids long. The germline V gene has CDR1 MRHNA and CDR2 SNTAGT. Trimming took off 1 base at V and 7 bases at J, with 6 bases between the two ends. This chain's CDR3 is CASSDLGYTQYF. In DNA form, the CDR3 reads TGTGCCAGCAGTGACTTGGGTTATACGCAGTATTTT.

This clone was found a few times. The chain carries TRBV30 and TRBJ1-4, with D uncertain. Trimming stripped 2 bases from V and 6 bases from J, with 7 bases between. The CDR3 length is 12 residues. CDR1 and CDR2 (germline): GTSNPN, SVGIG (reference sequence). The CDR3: CAWSLEHEKLFF. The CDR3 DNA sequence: TGTGCCTGGAGTTTAGAGCATGAAAAACTGTTTTTT.

The CDR3 sequence: CASSQMGSGGAYGYTF. The CDR3 bases are TGTGCCAGCAGCCAAATGGGGTCAGGAGGCGCCTATGGCTACACCTTC. The chain employs TRBV9 and TRBJ1-2, with unresolved D. Trimming took off 4 bases at V and 4 bases at J, with 20 bases between the two ends. Germline V gene sequence: CDR1 SGDLS, CDR2 YYNGEE. CDR3 length: 16 amino acids. The full variable domain, in which reference TRBV9 and TRBJ1-2 provide the parts outside the CDR3, is DSGVTQTPKHLITATGQRVTLRCSPRSGDLSVYWYQQSLDQGLQFLIQYYNGEERAKGNILERFSAQQFPDLHSELNLSSLELGDSALYFCASSQMGSGGAYGYTFGSGTRLTVV.

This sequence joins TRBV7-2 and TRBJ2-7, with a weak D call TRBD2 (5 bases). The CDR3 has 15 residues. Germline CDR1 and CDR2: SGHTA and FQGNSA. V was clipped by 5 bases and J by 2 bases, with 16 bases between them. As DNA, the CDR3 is TGTGCCAGCAGCCCGACTCGAGGGTCGGCCTACGAGCAGTACTTC. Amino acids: CASSPTRGSAYEQYF.

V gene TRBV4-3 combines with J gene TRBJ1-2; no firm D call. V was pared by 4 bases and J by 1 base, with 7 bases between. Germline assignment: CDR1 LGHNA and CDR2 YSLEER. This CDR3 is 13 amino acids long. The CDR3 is CASSPDGNYGYTF. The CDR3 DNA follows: TGCGCCAGCAGCCCGGACGGTAACTATGGCTACACCTTC.

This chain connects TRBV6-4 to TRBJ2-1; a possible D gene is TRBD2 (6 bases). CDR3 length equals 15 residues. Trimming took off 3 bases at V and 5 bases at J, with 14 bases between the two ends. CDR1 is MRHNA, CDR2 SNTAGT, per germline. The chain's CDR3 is CASSDNGGSNNEQFF. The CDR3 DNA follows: TGTGCCAGCAGTGATAACGGGGGAAGCAACAATGAGCAGTTCTTC.

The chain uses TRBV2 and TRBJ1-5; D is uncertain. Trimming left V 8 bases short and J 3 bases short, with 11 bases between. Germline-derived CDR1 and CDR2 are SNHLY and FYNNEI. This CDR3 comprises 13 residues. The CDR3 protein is CASGEQPNQPQHF. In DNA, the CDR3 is TGTGCCAGCGGGGAACAGCCCAATCAGCCCCAGCATTTT.

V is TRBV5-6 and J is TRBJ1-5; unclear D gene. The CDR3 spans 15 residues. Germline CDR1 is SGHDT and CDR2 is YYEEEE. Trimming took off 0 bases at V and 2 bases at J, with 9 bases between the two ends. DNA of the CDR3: TGTGCCAGCAGCTTGGGGGTGTCCGGCAATCAGCCCCAGCATTTT. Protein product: CASSLGVSGNQPQHF.